This TCR beta chain was captured in a study of blood T cell repertoires in COVID-19. Study overall: Acute and convalescent COVID-19 specimens originated in the United States, Italy and Spain. PBMCs, B-cell-depleted T cells, or T cells provided the cDNA or gDNA that made up the material.

Sequenced by immunoSEQ multiplex PCR; TCRdb stores in-frame clones only, minus some. There are around 340,000 clones in the sample; about 86% occur only once, and 3.5% to 4.5% lies in the top ten. The CDR3 sequence is 15 residues long. The germline gives CDR1 MNHEY, CDR2 SVGAGI. Trimming took 2 bases from V and 2 from J; bases not matched to a gene: 3. This study enrolled people aged roughly 18 to 90 from about two dozen US geographic areas. The sample was PBMCs or T cells enriched from blood (not recorded which). The chain couples TRBV6-5 to TRBJ1-2, with TRBD1 matching over 9 bases. The receptor's source is a woman aged 40 to 49 with acute COVID-19. The CDR3 spells CASSYHRGPNYGYTF. For the CDR3, the DNA is TGTGCCAGCAGTTACCACAGGGGGCCCAACTATGGCTACACCTTC.